Here is one T cell receptor (beta chain) with its context. Its specific antigen is unknown. Qualities for individual bases were not recorded, and no much larger clone is one base off. TCRbeta CDR3 regions were amplified from genomic DNA by means of the immunoSEQ Assay, a bias-controlled multiplex PCR. The authors' analysis ran thus. The number of nucleated cells in each sample was estimated by amplification of reference gene primers within the assay. To quantify the absolute abundance of each unique TCRbeta CDR3 rearrangement, sequence reads were collapsed and filtered. For each sample, productive Simpson clonality was calculated by taking the square root of Simpson's diversity index across productive rearrangements. TCRdb holds this immuneACCESS table with in-frame rearrangements only. Some clones are missing; in checked studies, unresolved V genes explain under half, and the rest has no known cause. V and J calls and clone size follow that table, whereas D and trimming were derived from the DNA. The sample contains approximately 88,000 clones, 85% of them found a single time. Jointly, the top ten make up approximately 14% of the sample.

CDR1 and CDR2 are drawn from the germline V gene (reference sequence): LNHDA, SQIVND. V is pared back by 4 bases and J by 1 base, with 11 bases lying between the germline termini. The CDR3 covers 15 residues, taking in both the cysteine and the phenylalanine. Just CDR3 DNA is preserved here, 45 bases in frame from base 1. Each collaborating institution followed its own protocols to collect whole blood in K2EDTA tubes. For TCRbeta analysis, collaborators shipped samples in one of three forms: frozen whole blood, isolated PBMCs, or DNA extracted from either of those sample types. These data are taken from a study of blood T cell repertoires in COVID-19 (dated by TCRdb to 2020 to 2022). At the level of the whole study: Samples covering the acute and convalescent phases of COVID-19 were provided by collaborators in the United States, Italy and Spain. The material from the prospective study consisted of cDNA or gDNA derived from T cells, B-cell-depleted T cells, or PBMCs. Deeply sampled blood TCRbeta repertoires from subjects exposed to, actively infected with, or recovered from COVID-19 were included in the dataset. The repertoires were released in a freely available public database intended as a resource for research on the immune response to SARS-CoV-2. The samples were drawn from the first 160 participants of the ongoing ImmuneRACE study and from over a thousand subjects provided by 6 global collaborators. Sample metadata almost always included a de-identified subject ID, COVID-19 status, age in years and sex. HLA class I and class II types, where available, came from metadata supplied by the sample provider rather than from assay-based typing.

General study outcomes and caveats: The amount of clinical and demographic metadata varied by source and participant and was provided uncurated.

This TCR was recovered from a woman aged 70-85 years with acute or convalescent COVID-19. Material for sequencing was peripheral blood. The rearranged segments are TRBV19 and TRBJ2-1; too little of a D gene remains to name it. The CDR3 protein is CASSSLGASYNEQFF. The nucleotide sequence is TGTGCCAGTAGTAGCCTAGGAGCGTCCTACAATGAGCAGTTCTTC.